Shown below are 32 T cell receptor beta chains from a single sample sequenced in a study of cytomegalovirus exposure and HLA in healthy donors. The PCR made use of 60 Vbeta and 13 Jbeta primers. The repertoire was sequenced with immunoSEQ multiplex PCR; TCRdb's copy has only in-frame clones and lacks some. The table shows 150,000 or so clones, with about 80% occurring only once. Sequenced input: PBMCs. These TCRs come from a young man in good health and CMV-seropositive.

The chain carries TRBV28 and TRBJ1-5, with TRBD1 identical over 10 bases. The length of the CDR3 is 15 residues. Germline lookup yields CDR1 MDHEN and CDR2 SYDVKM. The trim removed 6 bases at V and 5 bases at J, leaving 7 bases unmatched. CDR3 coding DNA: TGTGCCAGCAGCTCCGGGACAGGGGACTATCAGCCCCAGCATTTT. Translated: CASSSGTGDYQPQHF.

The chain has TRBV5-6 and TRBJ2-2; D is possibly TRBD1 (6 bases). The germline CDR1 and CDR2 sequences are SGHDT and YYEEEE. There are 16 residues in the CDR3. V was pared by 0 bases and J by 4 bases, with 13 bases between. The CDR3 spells CASSLAVQGSTGELFF. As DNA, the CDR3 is TGTGCCAGCAGCTTGGCCGTTCAGGGGAGCACCGGGGAGCTGTTTTTT.

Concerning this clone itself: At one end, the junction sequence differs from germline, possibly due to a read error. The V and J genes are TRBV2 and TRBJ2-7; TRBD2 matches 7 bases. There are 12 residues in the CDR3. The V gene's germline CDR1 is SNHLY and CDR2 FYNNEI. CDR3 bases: TGTGCCAGTTCCAAATGGGACTACGGGCAGTACTTC. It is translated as CASSKWDYGQYF.

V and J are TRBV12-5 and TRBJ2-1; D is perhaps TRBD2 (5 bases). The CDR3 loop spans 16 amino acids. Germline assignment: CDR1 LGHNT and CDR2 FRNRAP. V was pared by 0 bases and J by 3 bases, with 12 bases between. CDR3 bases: TGTGCTAGTGGTTTGGTAATGAGCGGCCTCTACAATGAGCAGTTCTTC. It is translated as CASGLVMSGLYNEQFF.

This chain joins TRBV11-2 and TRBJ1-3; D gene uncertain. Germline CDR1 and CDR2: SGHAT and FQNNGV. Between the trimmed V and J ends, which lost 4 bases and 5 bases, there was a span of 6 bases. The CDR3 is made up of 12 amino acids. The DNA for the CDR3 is TGTGCCAGCAGCTCGGTGCGAAACACCATATATTTT. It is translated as CASSSVRNTIYF.

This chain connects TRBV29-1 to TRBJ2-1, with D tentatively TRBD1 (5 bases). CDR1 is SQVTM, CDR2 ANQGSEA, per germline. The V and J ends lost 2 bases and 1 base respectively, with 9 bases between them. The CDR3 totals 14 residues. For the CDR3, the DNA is TGCAGCGTTGAATCCGCAGGGTCCTACAATGAGCAGTTCTTC. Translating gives CSVESAGSYNEQFF.

CDR3 nucleotides: TGTGCCTGGAGTGAGCGGCCCTCCTACGAGCAGTACTTC. Its protein is CAWSERPSYEQYF. This chain joins TRBV30 and TRBJ2-7; perhaps TRBD2 as D (5 bases). Germline V CDR1 and CDR2: GTSNPN, SVGIG (reference sequence). The CDR3 contains 13 residues. V was shortened by 1 base and J by 0 bases, with 7 bases between the two germline ends.

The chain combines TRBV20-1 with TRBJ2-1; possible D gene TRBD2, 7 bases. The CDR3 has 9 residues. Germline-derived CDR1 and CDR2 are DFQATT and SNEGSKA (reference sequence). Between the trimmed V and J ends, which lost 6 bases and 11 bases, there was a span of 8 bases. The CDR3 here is CSAGGQQFF. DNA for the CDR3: TGCAGTGCCGGGGGGCAGCAGTTCTTC.

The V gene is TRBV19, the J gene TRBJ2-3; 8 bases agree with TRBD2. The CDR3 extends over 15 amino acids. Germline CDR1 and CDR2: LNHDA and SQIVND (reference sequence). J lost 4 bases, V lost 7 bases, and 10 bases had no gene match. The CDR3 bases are TGTGCCAGTACCCCAGCGGGAGTATTCGCAGATACGCAGTATTTT. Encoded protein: CASTPAGVFADTQYF.

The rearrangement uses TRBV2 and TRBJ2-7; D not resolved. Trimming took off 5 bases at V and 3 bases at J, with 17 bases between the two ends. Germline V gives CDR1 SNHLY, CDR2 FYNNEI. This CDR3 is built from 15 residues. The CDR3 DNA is TGTGCCAGCAGTATGAGTCCCCCGCTCTTCTACGAGCAGTACTTC. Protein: CASSMSPPLFYEQYF.

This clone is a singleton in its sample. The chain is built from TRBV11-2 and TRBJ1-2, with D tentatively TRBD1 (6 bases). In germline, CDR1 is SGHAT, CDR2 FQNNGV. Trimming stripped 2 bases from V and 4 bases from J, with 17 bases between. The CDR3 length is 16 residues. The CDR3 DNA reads TGTGCCAGCAGCTTATCGCACAGGGTTTTGGGCTATGGCTACACCTTC. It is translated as CASSLSHRVLGYGYTF.

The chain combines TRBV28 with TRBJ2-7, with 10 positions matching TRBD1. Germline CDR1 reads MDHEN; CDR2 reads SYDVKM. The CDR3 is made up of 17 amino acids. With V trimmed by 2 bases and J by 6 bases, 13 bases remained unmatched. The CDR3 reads CASSLVGDRGGPGEQYF. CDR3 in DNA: TGTGCCAGCAGTTTAGTGGGGGACAGGGGTGGTCCCGGCGAGCAGTACTTC.

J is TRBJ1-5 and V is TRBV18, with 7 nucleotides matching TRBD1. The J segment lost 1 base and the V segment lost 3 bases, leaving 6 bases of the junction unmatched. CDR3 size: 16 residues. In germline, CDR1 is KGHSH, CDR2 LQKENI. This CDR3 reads CASSPSYRGSNQPQHF. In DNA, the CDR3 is TGTGCCAGCTCACCTTCTTACAGGGGCAGCAATCAGCCCCAGCATTTT.

CDR3 nucleotides: TGTGCCAGCAGTAAAACCGGGACAGGGATCCGGGAGCAGTACTTC. This translates into CASSKTGTGIREQYF. The gene calls are TRBV6-1 and TRBJ2-7, with TRBD1 matching over 9 bases. J gave up 7 bases and V 5 bases, and 12 bases lay outside the gene matches. The germline V gene encodes CDR1 MNHNS and CDR2 SASEGT. This CDR3 is built from 15 residues.

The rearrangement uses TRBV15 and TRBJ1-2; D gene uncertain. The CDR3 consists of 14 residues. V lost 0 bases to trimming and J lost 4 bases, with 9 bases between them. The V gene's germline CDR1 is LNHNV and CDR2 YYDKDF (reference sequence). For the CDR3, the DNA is TGTGCCACCAGCAGAGATAGAGGCAGCTATGGCTACACCTTC. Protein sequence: CATSRDRGSYGYTF.

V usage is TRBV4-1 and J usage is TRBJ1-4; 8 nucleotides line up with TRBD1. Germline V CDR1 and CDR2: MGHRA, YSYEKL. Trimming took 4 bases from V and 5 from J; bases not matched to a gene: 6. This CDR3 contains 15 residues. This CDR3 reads CASSPPDRANEKLFF. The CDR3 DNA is TGCGCCAGCAGCCCCCCGGACAGGGCAAATGAAAAACTGTTTTTT.

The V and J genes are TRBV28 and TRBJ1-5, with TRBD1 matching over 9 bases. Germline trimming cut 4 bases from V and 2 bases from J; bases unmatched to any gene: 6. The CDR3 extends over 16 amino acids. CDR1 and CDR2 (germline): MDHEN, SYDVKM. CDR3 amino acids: CASSSPGQGGNQPQHF. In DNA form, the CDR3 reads TGTGCCAGCAGTTCACCGGGACAGGGTGGCAATCAGCCCCAGCATTTT.

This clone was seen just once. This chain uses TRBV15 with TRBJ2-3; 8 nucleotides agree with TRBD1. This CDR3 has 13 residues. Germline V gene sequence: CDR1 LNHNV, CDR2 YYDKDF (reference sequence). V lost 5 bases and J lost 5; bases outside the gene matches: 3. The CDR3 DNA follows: TGTGCCACCAGCTGGACAGGGAGAGATACGCAGTATTTT. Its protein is CATSWTGRDTQYF. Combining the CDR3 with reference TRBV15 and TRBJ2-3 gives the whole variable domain DAMVIQNPRYQVTQFGKPVTLSCSQTLNHNVMYWYQQKSSQAPKLLFHYYDKDFNNEADTPDNFQSRRPNTSFCFLDIRSPGLGDTAMYLCATSWTGRDTQYFGPGTRLTVL.

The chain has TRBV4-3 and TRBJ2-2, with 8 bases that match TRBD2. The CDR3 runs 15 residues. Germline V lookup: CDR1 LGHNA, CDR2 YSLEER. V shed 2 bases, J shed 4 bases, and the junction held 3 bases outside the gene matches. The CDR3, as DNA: TGCGCCAGCAGCCAATTAGCGGGATTCACCGGGGAGCTGTTTTTT. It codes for CASSQLAGFTGELFF.

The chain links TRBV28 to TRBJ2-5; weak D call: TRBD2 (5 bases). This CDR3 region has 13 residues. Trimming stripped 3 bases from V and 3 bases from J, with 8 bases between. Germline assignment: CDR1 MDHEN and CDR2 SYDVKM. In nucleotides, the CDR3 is TGTGCCAGCAGTTTCGAGGGCGAAGAGACCCAGTACTTC. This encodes CASSFEGEETQYF.

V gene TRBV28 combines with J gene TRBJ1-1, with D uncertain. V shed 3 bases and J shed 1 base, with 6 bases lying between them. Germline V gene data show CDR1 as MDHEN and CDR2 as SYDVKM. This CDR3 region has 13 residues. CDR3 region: CASSFVENTEAFF. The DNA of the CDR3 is TGTGCCAGCAGTTTCGTAGAGAACACTGAAGCTTTCTTT.

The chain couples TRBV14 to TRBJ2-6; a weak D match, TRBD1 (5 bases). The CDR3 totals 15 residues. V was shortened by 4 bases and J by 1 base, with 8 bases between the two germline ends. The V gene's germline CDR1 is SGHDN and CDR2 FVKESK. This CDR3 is CASSPQGSGANVLTF. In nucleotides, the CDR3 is TGTGCCAGCAGCCCCCAGGGTTCTGGGGCCAACGTCCTGACTTTC.

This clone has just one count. This chain's CDR3 is CASSLVSGQTSSTDTQYF. The CDR3 coding sequence is TGTGCCAGCAGCTTAGTCTCGGGACAGACATCTAGCACAGATACGCAGTATTTT. The chain couples TRBV11-2 to TRBJ2-3; TRBD1 matches at 7 bases. In germline, CDR1 is SGHAT, CDR2 FQNNGV. The junction had 10 bases not matched to a gene; V was cut back by 1 base and J by 0 bases. This CDR3 has 18 residues.

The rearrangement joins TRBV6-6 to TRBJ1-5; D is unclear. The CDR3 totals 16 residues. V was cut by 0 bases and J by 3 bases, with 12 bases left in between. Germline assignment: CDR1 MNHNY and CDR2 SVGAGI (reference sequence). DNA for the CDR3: TGTGCCAGCAGTTACTCCCGGCAGGCTTCCAATCAGCCCCAGCATTTT. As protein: CASSYSRQASNQPQHF.

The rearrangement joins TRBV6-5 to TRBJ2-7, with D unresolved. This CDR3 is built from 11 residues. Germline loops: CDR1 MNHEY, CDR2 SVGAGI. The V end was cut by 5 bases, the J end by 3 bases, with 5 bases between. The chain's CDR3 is CASSHSYEQYF. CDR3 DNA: TGTGCCAGCAGTCACAGCTACGAGCAGTACTTC.

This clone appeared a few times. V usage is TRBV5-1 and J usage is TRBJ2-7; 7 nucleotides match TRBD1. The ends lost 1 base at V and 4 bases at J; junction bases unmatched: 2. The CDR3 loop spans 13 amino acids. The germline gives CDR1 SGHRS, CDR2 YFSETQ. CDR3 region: CASSLIQGYEQYF. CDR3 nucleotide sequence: TGCGCCAGCAGCTTGATACAGGGGTACGAGCAGTACTTC.

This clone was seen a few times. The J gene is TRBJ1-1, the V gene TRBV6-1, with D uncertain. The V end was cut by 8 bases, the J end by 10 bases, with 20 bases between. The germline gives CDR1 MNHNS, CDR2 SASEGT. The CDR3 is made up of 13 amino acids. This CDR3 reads CASRARGLMGAFF. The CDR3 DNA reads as TGTGCCAGCCGAGCACGGGGTCTAATGGGAGCTTTCTTT.

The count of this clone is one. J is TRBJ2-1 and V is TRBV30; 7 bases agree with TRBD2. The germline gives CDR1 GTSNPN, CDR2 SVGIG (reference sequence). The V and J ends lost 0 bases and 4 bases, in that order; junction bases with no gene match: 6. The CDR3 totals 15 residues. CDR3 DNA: TGTGCCTGGAGTGTAGGCGGGAGTGGTTACAATGAGCAGTTCTTC. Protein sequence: CAWSVGGSGYNEQFF.

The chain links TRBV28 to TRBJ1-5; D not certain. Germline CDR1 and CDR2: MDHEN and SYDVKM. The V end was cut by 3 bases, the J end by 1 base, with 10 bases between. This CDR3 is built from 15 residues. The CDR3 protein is CASSLRQVSNQPQHF. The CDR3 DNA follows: TGTGCCAGCAGTTTGCGTCAGGTCAGCAATCAGCCCCAGCATTTT.

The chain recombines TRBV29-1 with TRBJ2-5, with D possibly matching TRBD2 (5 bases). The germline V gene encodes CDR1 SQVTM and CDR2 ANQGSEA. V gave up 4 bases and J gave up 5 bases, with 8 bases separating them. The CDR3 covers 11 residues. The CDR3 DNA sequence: TGCAGCGTTGTGCCGGGGGAGACCCAGTACTTC. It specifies CSVVPGETQYF.

The CDR3 loop reads CASRGTHNEQFF. In DNA form, the CDR3 reads TGTGCCAGCCGTGGGACTCACAATGAGCAGTTCTTC. The gene calls are TRBV7-2 and TRBJ2-1; D is possibly TRBD2 (6 bases). This CDR3 region has 12 residues. Between the trimmed V and J ends, which lost 8 bases and 5 bases, there was a span of 10 bases. Germline loops: CDR1 SGHTA, CDR2 FQGNSA.

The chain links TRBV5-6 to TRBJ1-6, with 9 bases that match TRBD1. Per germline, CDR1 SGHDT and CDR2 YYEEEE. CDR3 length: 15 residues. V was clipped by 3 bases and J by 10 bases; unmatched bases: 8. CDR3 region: CASSSLTGGGSPLHF. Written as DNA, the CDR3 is TGTGCCAGCAGCTCCCTGACAGGGGGGGGATCACCCCTCCACTTT. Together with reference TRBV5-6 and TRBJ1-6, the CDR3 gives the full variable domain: DAGVTQSPTHLIKTRGQQVTLRCSPKSGHDTVSWYQQALGQGPQFIFQYYEEEERQRGNFPDRFSGHQFPNYSSELNVNALLLGDSALYLCASSSLTGGGSPLHFGNGTRLTVT.